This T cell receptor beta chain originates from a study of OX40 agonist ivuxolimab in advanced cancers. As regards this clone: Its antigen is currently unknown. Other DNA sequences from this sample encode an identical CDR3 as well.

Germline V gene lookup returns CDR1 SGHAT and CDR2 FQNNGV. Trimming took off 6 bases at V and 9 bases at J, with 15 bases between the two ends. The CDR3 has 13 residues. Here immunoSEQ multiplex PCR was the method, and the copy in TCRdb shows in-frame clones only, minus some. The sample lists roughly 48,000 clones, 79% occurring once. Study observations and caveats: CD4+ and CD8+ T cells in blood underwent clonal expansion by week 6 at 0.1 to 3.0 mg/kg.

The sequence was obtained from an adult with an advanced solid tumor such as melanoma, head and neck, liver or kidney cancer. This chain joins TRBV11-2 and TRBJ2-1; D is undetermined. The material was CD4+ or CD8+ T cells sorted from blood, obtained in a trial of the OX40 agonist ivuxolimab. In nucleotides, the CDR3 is TGTGCCAGCAGTCCCACTATTCTGGGTGAGCAGTTCTTC. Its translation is CASSPTILGEQFF.